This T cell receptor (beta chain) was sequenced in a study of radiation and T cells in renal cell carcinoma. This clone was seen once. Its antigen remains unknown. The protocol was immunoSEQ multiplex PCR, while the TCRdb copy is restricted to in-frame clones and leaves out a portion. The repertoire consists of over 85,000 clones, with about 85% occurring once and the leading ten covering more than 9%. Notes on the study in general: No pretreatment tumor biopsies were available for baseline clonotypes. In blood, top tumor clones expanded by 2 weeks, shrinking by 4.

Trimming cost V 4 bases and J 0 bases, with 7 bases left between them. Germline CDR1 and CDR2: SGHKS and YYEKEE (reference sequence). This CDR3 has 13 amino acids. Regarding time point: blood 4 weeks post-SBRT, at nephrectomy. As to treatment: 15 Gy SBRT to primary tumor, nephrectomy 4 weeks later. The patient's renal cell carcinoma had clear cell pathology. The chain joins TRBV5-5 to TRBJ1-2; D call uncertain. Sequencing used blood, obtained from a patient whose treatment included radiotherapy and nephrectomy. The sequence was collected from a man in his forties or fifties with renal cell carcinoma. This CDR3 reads CASSRPPNYGYTF. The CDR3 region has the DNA TGTGCCAGCAGCCGTCCCCCTAACTATGGCTACACCTTC. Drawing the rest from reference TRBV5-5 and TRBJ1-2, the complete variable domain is DAGVTQSPTHLIKTRGQQVTLRCSPISGHKSVSWYQQVLGQGPQFIFQYYEKEERGRGNFPDRFSARQFPNYSSELNVNALLLGDSALYLCASSRPPNYGYTFGSGTRLTVV.